This T cell receptor beta chain was captured by sequencing in a study of blood T cell repertoires in COVID-19. Study overall: From the United States, Italy and Spain came samples of acute and convalescent COVID-19. The cDNA or gDNA used as material had been derived from T cells, B-cell-depleted T cells, or PBMCs.

The germline V gene encodes CDR1 SGDLS and CDR2 YYNGEE. Trimming cost V 3 bases and J 0 bases; bases outside gene matches: 2. CDR3 length: 16 amino acids. Authors' methods: Amplification from reference gene primers served as the basis for estimated nucleated cell counts. This table comes from immunoSEQ multiplex PCR, and its TCRdb copy is limited to in-frame clones, with some not included. That table supplies the V and J calls and clone size; D and trimming were determined from the DNA. The table has about 100,000 clones, roughly 80% seen once. This clonotype was obtained from a man aged 70 or older with active or convalescent COVID-19. Material for sequencing was peripheral blood. The chain recombines TRBV9 with TRBJ2-1, with 11 bases lining up with TRBD2. The CDR3 bases are TGTGCCAGCAGCGAGGGACTAGCGGTCTCCTACAATGAGCAGTTCTTC. This encodes CASSEGLAVSYNEQFF.